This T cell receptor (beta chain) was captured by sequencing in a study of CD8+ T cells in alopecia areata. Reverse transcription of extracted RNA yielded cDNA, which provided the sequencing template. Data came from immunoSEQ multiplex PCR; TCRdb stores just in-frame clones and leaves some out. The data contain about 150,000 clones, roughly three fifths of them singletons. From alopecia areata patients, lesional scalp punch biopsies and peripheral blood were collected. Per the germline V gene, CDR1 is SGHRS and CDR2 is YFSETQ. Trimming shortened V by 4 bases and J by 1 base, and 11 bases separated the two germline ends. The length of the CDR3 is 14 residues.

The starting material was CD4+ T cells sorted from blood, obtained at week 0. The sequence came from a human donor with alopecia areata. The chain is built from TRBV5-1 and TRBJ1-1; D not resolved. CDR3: CASSQTFENTEAFF. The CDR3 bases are TGCGCCAGCAGCCAGACATTTGAGAACACTGAAGCTTTCTTT. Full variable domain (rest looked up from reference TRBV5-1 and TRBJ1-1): KAGVTQTPRYLIKTRGQQVTLSCSPISGHRSVSWYQQTPGQGLQFLFEYFSETQRNKGNFPGRFSGRQFSNSRSEMNVSTLELGDSALYLCASSQTFENTEAFFGQGTRLTVV.